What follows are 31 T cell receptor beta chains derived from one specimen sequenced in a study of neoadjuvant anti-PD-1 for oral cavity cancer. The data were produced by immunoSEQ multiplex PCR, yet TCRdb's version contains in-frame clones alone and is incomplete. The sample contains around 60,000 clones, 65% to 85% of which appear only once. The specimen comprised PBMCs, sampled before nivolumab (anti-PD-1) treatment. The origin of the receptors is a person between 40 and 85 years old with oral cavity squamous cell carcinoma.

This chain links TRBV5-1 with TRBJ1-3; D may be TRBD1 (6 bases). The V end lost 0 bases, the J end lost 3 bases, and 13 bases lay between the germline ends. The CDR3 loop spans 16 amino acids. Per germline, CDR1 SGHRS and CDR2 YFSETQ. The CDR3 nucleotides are TGCGCCAGCAGCTTGGTTCTGGGGGCGAGTGGAAACACCATATATTTT. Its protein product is CASSLVLGASGNTIYF. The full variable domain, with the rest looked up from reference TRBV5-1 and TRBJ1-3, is KAGVTQTPRYLIKTRGQQVTLSCSPISGHRSVSWYQQTPGQGLQFLFEYFSETQRNKGNFPGRFSGRQFSNSRSEMNVSTLELGDSALYLCASSLVLGASGNTIYFGEGSWLTVV.

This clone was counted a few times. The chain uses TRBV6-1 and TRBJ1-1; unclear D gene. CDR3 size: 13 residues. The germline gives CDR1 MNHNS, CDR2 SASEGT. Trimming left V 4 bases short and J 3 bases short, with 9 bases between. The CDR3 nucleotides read TGTGCCAGCAGTGCCGGAGGGTACACTGAAGCTTTCTTT. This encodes CASSAGGYTEAFF.

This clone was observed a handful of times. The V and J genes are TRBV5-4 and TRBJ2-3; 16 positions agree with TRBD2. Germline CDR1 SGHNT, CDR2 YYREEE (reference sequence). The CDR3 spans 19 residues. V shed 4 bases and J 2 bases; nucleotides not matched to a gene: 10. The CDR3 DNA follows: TGTGCCAGCAGCCCTCCCGGGACTAGCGGGAGGGGGCCCACAGATACGCAGTATTTT. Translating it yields CASSPPGTSGRGPTDTQYF.

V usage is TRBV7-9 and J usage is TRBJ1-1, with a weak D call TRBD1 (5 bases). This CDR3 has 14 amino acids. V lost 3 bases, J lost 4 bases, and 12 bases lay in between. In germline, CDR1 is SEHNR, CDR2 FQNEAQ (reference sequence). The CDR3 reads CASSFAGRGTEAFF. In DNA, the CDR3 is TGTGCCAGCAGCTTCGCAGGGCGGGGCACTGAAGCTTTCTTT.

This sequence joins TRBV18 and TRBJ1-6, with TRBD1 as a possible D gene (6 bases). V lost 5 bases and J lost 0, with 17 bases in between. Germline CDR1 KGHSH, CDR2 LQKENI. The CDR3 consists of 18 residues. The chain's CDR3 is CASSSLGGRGSYNSPLHF. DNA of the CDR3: TGTGCCAGCTCATCTCTAGGGGGTAGGGGCTCCTATAATTCACCCCTCCACTTT. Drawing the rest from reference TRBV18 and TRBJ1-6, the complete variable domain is NAGVMQNPRHLVRRRGQEARLRCSPMKGHSHVYWYRQLPEEGLKFMVYLQKENIIDESGMPKERFSAEFPKEGPSILRIQQVVRGDSAAYFCASSSLGGRGSYNSPLHFGNGTRLTVT.

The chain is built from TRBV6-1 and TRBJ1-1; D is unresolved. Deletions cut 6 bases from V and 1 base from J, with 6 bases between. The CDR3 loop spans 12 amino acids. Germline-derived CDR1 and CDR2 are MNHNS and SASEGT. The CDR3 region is CASRNKNTEAFF. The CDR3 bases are TGTGCCAGCAGAAACAAGAACACTGAAGCTTTCTTT.

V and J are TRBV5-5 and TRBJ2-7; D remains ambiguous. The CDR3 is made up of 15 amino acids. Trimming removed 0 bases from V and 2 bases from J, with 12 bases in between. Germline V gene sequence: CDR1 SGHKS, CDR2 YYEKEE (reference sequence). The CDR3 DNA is TGTGCCAGCAGCTTGGTAACGGTGGGGACCTACGAGCAGTACTTC. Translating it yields CASSLVTVGTYEQYF.

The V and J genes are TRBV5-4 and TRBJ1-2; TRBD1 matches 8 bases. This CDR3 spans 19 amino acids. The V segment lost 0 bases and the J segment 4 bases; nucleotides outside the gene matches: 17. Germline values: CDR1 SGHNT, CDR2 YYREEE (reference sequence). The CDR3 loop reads CASSLADPRIRTGTYGYTF. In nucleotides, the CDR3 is TGTGCCAGCAGCTTGGCAGACCCACGAATCAGGACAGGGACCTATGGCTACACCTTC.

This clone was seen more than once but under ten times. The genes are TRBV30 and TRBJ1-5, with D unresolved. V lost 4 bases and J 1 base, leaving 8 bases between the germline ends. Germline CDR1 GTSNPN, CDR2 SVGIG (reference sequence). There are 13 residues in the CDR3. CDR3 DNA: TGTGCCTGGACGGCTATGAGCAATCAGCCCCAGCATTTT. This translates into CAWTAMSNQPQHF.

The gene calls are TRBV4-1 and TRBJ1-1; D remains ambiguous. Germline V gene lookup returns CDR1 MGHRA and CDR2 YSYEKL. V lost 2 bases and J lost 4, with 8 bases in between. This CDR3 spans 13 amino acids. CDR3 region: CASSQLMVTEAFF. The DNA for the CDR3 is TGCGCCAGCAGCCAACTTATGGTCACTGAAGCTTTCTTT.

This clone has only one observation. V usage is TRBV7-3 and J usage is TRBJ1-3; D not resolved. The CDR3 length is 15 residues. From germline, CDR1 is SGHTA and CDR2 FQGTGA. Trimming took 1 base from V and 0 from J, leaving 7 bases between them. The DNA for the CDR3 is TGTGCCAGCAGCTTAAGCACAGACTCTGGAAACACCATATATTTT. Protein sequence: CASSLSTDSGNTIYF. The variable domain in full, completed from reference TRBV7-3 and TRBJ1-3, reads GAGVSQTPSNKVTEKGKYVELRCDPISGHTALYWYRQSLGQGPEFLIYFQGTGAADDSGLPNDRFFAVRPEGSVSTLKIQRTERGDSAVYLCASSLSTDSGNTIYFGEGSWLTVV.

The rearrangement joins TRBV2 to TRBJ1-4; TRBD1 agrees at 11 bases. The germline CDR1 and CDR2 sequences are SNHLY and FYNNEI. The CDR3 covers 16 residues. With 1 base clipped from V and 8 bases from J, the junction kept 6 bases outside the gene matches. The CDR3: CASSEGTGGSREKLFF. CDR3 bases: TGTGCCAGCAGTGAAGGGACAGGGGGCTCGCGGGAAAAACTGTTTTTT.

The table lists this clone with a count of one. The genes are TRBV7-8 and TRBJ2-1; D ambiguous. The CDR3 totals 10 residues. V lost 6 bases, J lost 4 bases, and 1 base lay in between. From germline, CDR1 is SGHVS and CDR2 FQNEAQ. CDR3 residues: CASSYNEQFF. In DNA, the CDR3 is TGTGCCAGCAGTTACAATGAGCAGTTCTTC.

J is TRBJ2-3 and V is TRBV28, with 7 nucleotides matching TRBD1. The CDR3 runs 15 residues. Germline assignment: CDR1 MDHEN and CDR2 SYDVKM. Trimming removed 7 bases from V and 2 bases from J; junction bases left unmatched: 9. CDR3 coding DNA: TGTGCCAGCATTACGGGACAGAGCCCCACAGATACGCAGTATTTT. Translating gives CASITGQSPTDTQYF.

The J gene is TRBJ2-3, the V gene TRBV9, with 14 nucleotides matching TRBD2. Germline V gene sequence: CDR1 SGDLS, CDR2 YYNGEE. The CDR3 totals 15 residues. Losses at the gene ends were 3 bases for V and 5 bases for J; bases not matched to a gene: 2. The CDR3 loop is CASSGGLAGVDTQYF. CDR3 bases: TGTGCCAGCAGCGGGGGACTAGCGGGGGTAGATACGCAGTATTTT. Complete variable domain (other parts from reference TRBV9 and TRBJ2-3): DSGVTQTPKHLITATGQRVTLRCSPRSGDLSVYWYQQSLDQGLQFLIQYYNGEERAKGNILERFSAQQFPDLHSELNLSSLELGDSALYFCASSGGLAGVDTQYFGPGTRLTVL.

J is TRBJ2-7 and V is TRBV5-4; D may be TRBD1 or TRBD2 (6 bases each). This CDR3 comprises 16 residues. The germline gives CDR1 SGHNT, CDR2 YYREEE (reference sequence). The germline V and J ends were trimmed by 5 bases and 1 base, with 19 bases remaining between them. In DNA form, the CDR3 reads TGTGCCAGCAGTCCTGAAAGGGGGGTAGTATCCTACGAGCAGTACTTC. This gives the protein CASSPERGVVSYEQYF.

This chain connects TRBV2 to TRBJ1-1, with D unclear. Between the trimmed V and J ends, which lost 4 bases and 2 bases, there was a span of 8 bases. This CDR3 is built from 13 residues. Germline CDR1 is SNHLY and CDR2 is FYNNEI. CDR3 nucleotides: TGTGCCAGCAGTGGGAACCTCAACACTGAAGCTTTCTTT. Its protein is CASSGNLNTEAFF.

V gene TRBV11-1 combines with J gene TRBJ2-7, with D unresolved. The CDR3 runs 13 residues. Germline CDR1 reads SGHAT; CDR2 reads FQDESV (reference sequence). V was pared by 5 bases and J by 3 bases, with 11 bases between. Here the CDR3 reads CASSPEEYYEQYF. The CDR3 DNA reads TGTGCCAGCAGCCCCGAGGAATACTACGAGCAGTACTTC. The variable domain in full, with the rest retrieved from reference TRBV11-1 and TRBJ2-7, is EAEVAQSPRYKITEKSQAVAFWCDPISGHATLYWYRQILGQGPELLVQFQDESVVDDSQLPKDRFSAERLKGVDSTLKIQPAELGDSAMYLCASSPEEYYEQYFGPGTRLTVT.

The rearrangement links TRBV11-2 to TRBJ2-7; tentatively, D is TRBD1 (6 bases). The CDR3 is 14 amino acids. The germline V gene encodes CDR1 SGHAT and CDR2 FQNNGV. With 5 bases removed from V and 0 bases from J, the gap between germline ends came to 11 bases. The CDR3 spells CASSGDTVSYEQYF. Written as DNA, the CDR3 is TGTGCCAGCAGCGGGGACACTGTCTCCTACGAGCAGTACTTC.

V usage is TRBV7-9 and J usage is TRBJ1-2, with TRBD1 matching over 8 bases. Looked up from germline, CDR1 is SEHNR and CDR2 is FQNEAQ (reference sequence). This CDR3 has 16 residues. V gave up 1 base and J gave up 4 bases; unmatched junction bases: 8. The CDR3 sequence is CASSLDGQGDTYGYTF. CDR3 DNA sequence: TGTGCCAGCAGCTTAGACGGACAGGGTGATACCTATGGCTACACCTTC.

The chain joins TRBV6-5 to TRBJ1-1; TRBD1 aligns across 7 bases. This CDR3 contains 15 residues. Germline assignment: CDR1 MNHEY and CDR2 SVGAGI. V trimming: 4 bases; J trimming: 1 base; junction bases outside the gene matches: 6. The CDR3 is CASSSSRGENTEAFF. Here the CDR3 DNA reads TGTGCCAGCAGTTCGTCCAGGGGGGAGAACACTGAAGCTTTCTTT.

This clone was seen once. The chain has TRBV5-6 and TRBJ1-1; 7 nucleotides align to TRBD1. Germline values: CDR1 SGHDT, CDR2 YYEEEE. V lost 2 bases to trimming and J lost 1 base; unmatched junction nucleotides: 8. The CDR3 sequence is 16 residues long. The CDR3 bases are TGTGCCAGCAGCTTTACAGGGGTCGGTGGGAACACTGAAGCTTTCTTT. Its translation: CASSFTGVGGNTEAFF.

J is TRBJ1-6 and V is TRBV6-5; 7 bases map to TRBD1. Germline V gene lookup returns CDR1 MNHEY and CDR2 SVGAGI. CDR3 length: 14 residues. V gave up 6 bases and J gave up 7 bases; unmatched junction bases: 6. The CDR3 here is CASRNPGQNSPLHF. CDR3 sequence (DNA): TGTGCCAGCAGAAATCCGGGACAGAATTCACCCCTCCACTTT.

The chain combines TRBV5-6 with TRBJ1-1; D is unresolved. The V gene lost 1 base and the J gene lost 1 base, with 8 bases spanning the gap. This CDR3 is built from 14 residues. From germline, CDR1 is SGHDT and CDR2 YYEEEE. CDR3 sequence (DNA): TGTGCCAGCAGCTTGAGTATGACGAACACTGAAGCTTTCTTT. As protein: CASSLSMTNTEAFF.

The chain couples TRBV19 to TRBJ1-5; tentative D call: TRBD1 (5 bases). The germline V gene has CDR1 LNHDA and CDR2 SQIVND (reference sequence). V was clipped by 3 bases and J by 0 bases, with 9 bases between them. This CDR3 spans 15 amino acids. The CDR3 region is CASSIRQLSNQPQHF. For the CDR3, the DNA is TGTGCCAGTAGTATCCGACAGCTTAGCAATCAGCCCCAGCATTTT.

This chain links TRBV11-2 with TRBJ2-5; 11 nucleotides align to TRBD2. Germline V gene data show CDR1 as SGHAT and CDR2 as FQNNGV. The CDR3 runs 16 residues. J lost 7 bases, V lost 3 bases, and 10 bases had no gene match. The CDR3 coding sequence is TGTGCCAGCAGCTTGACCCTAGCGGGGGGAGGTAGGACCCAGTACTTC. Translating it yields CASSLTLAGGGRTQYF. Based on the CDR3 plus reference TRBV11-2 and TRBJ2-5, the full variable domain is EAGVAQSPRYKIIEKRQSVAFWCNPISGHATLYWYQQILGQGPKLLIQFQNNGVVDDSQLPKDRFSAERLKGVDSTLKIQPAKLEDSAVYLCASSLTLAGGGRTQYFGPGTRLLVL.

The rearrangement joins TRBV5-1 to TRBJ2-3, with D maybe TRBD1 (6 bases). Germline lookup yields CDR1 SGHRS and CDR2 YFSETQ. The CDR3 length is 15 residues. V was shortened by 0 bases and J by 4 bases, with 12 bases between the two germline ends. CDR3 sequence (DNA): TGCGCCAGCAGCTTGGACAGGGAATGGGCAGATACGCAGTATTTT. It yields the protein CASSLDREWADTQYF.

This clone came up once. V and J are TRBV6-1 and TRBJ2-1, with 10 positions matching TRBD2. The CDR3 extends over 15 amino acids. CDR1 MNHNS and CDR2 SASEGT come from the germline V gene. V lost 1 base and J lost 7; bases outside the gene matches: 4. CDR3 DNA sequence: TGTGCCAGCAGTGAAGGCGCTAGCGGGAGAAATGAGCAGTTCTTC. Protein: CASSEGASGRNEQFF.

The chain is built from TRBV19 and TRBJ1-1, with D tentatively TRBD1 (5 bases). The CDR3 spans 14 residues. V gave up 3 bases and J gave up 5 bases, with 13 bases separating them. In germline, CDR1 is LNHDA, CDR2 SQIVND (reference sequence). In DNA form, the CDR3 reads TGTGCCAGTAGTATCCCAGGGTGGGATACTGAAGCTTTCTTT. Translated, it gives CASSIPGWDTEAFF.

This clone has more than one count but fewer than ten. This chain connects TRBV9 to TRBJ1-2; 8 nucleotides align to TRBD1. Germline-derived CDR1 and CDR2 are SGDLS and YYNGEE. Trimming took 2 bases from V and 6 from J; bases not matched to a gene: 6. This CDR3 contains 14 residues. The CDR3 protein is CASSVDRGVNGYTF. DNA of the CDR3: TGTGCCAGCAGCGTCGACAGGGGAGTAAATGGCTACACCTTC.

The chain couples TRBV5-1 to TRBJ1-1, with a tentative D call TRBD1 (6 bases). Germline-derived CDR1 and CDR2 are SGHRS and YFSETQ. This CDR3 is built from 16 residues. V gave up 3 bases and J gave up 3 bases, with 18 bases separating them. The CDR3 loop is CASSWTGAVGDTEAFF. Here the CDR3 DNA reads TGCGCCAGCAGCTGGACGGGGGCGGTCGGGGACACTGAAGCTTTCTTT.